Here is one T cell receptor (beta chain) with its context. In the source study's methods: It was from reference gene primer amplification that nucleated cell counts were estimated. Produced via immunoSEQ multiplex PCR; TCRdb's table is partial and in-frame only. From that table come the V and J calls and clone size; the DNA was used to work out D and trimming. Seen here are some 70,000 clones, 86% observed once, and the top ten hold roughly 7%. This CDR3 region has 12 residues. Germline lookup yields CDR1 LGHDT and CDR2 YNNKEL (reference sequence). Trimming took 4 bases from V and 10 from J; bases not matched to a gene: 1. The source of the sample is a study of blood T cell repertoires in COVID-19. In the study overall: Spain, Italy and the United States supplied samples that represented acute and convalescent COVID-19.

This clonotype was obtained from a man in his forties or fifties with active COVID-19. This chain connects TRBV3-1 (or the pseudogene TRBV3-2) to TRBJ1-6; 7 nucleotides align to TRBD1. The sequencing input was peripheral blood. CDR3 DNA sequence: TGTGCCAGCAGCCGACAGGGATCACCCCTCCACTTT. Translated, it gives CASSRQGSPLHF.